The 24 T cell receptor beta chains below all came from one sample that was sequenced in a study of OX40 agonist ivuxolimab in advanced cancers. Measured with immunoSEQ multiplex PCR; TCRdb has only the in-frame clones, and not every one. The sample yields more than 90,000 clones, under 90% seen once. The sequences come from CD4+ or CD8+ T cells sorted from blood, collected in a trial of the OX40 agonist ivuxolimab. Receptors were obtained from an adult with an advanced solid tumor such as melanoma, head and neck, liver or kidney cancer.

The genes are TRBV12-5 and TRBJ1-4; no reliable D call. CDR3 length: 18 residues. Germline V gene sequence: CDR1 LGHNT, CDR2 FRNRAP. Trimming took 2 bases from V and 0 from J, leaving 16 bases between them. This chain's CDR3 is CASGLTPDGKTTNEKLFF. As DNA, the CDR3 is TGTGCTAGTGGTTTGACACCAGACGGTAAAACAACTAATGAAAAACTGTTTTTT.

The chain has TRBV5-1 and TRBJ2-1, with TRBD2 as a possible D gene (6 bases). Trimming took 0 bases from V and 8 from J, leaving 12 bases between them. The germline gives CDR1 SGHRS, CDR2 YFSETQ. The CDR3 extends over 14 amino acids. Here the CDR3 reads CASSLGLVSDEQFF. CDR3 coding DNA: TGCGCCAGCAGCTTGGGACTAGTGAGCGATGAGCAGTTCTTC. Full variable domain (remainder filled in from reference TRBV5-1 and TRBJ2-1): KAGVTQTPRYLIKTRGQQVTLSCSPISGHRSVSWYQQTPGQGLQFLFEYFSETQRNKGNFPGRFSGRQFSNSRSEMNVSTLELGDSALYLCASSLGLVSDEQFFGPGTRLTVL.

This chain links TRBV27 with TRBJ2-2; 7 nucleotides agree with TRBD1. CDR1 MNHEY and CDR2 SMNVEV come from the germline V gene (reference sequence). Germline trimming cut 4 bases from V and 4 bases from J; bases unmatched to any gene: 3. This CDR3 has 14 amino acids. CDR3 bases: TGTGCCAGCAGTTACGACAGGGTCACCGGGGAGCTGTTTTTT. Protein product: CASSYDRVTGELFF.

Note on this clone: Compared with germline, one end of the junction differs, possibly owing to a read error. The V gene is TRBV7-9, the J gene TRBJ2-3; 7 bases match TRBD1. Germline CDR1 SEHNR, CDR2 FQNEAQ (reference sequence). The CDR3 runs 15 residues. DNA for the CDR3: TGTGCCAGCAGCTTAGCAGGGGGCAGCAGAGATACGCAGTATTTT. It translates to CASSLAGGSRDTQYF.

Here the CDR3 reads CASSLLQGRETQYF. The CDR3 bases are TGCGCCAGCAGCTTGTTACAGGGAAGAGAGACCCAGTACTTC. The chain uses TRBV5-1 and TRBJ2-5; D perhaps matches TRBD1 (6 bases). CDR3 size: 14 residues. With 1 base removed from V and 4 bases from J, the gap between germline ends came to 11 bases. The germline V gene has CDR1 SGHRS and CDR2 YFSETQ.

Written as DNA, the CDR3 is TGTGCCTGGAGTGTTCGGGGGTCTGGGGCCAACGTCCTGACTTTC. This codes for CAWSVRGSGANVLTF. The genes are TRBV30 and TRBJ2-6; TRBD2 is a possible D gene (6 bases). Trimming cost V 0 bases and J 1 base, with 7 bases left between them. The CDR3 has 15 residues. Germline assignment: CDR1 GTSNPN and CDR2 SVGIG (reference sequence).

The rearrangement uses TRBV27 and TRBJ2-7; 7 bases fit TRBD1. The CDR3 runs to 14 residues. The junction had 9 bases not matched to a gene; V was cut back by 7 bases and J by 3 bases. Germline CDR1 MNHEY, CDR2 SMNVEV (reference sequence). The DNA of the CDR3 is TGTGCCAGCAAACCCGGGACAGCGGTCTACGAGCAGTACTTC. Translating it yields CASKPGTAVYEQYF.

J is TRBJ2-1 and V is TRBV7-2; TRBD1 matches at 7 bases. After removal of 4 bases from V and 6 bases from J, the junction contained 9 bases not matched to a gene. The CDR3 extends over 15 amino acids. Germline V gene data show CDR1 as SGHTA and CDR2 as FQGNSA. The CDR3 spells CASSSQPGTVNEQFF. CDR3 sequence (DNA): TGTGCCAGCAGCTCGCAACCCGGGACAGTCAATGAGCAGTTCTTC.

In this sample, this clone turned up a few times. The chain is built from TRBV7-9 and TRBJ2-7; 11 bases are shared with TRBD2. Germline V gene lookup returns CDR1 SEHNR and CDR2 FQNEAQ (reference sequence). V lost 5 bases and J lost 7; bases outside the gene matches: 10. The CDR3 sequence is 15 residues long. The CDR3 sequence is CASSAVAGGPGEQYF. DNA of the CDR3: TGTGCCAGCAGCGCCGTAGCGGGAGGGCCGGGTGAGCAGTACTTC.

As DNA, the CDR3 is TGCGCCAGCAGCGCCTCGGCCGGGTCAAACACCGGGGAGCTGTTTTTT. Protein product: CASSASAGSNTGELFF. The chain combines TRBV5-1 with TRBJ2-2; the D is unclear. Trimming left V 4 bases short and J 2 bases short, with 15 bases between. The length of the CDR3 is 16 residues. Germline V gives CDR1 SGHRS, CDR2 YFSETQ.

The V and J genes are TRBV7-2 and TRBJ2-1; D is possibly TRBD1 (6 bases). Trimming removed 7 bases from V and 0 bases from J, with 19 bases in between. Looked up from germline, CDR1 is SGHTA and CDR2 is FQGNSA. The CDR3 consists of 17 residues. This CDR3 is CASTQGWGPSSYNEQFF. The CDR3, as DNA: TGTGCCAGCACCCAAGGGTGGGGGCCTTCCTCCTACAATGAGCAGTTCTTC.

This clone appeared a few times. The chain has TRBV25-1 and TRBJ1-1, with D possibly matching TRBD1 (6 bases). V lost 2 bases to trimming and J lost 11 bases, with 15 bases between them. Germline CDR1 MGHDK, CDR2 SYGVNS. The CDR3 extends over 13 amino acids. CDR3 sequence reads: CASSEDRGKTAFF. DNA of the CDR3: TGTGCCAGCAGTGAAGATAGGGGGAAAACGGCTTTCTTT.

The chain is built from TRBV2 and TRBJ2-1, with D hard to call. V was cut by 4 bases and J by 8 bases, with 6 bases left in between. From germline, CDR1 is SNHLY and CDR2 FYNNEI. The CDR3 has 11 residues. The CDR3 nucleotides read TGTGCCAGCAGTGCGGTGCATGAGCAGTTCTTC. It yields the protein CASSAVHEQFF.

The gene calls are TRBV4-1 and TRBJ2-2; no clear D. The length of the CDR3 is 15 residues. Germline loops: CDR1 MGHRA, CDR2 YSYEKL. The V end lost 0 bases, the J end lost 7 bases, and 12 bases lay between the germline ends. CDR3 sequence reads: CASSQERYQYGELFF. In DNA, the CDR3 is TGCGCCAGCAGCCAAGAACGGTACCAATACGGGGAGCTGTTTTTT.

The gene calls are TRBV30 and TRBJ1-2, with D maybe TRBD1 (6 bases). The CDR3 contains 16 residues. Deletions cut 0 bases from V and 3 bases from J, with 17 bases between. Germline V CDR1 and CDR2: GTSNPN, SVGIG (reference sequence). The CDR3 sequence: CAWSVSFGGLDYGYTF. The CDR3, as DNA: TGTGCCTGGAGTGTTAGTTTTGGGGGCCTCGACTATGGCTACACCTTC.

This clone was seen a single time. The rearrangement uses TRBV5-8 and TRBJ2-1, with 11 bases matching TRBD2. CDR1 and CDR2 from the germline V gene are SGHTS and YDEGEE. There are 14 residues in the CDR3. V lost 0 bases, J lost 8 bases, and 1 base stayed unmatched. The CDR3: CASSLVGLADEQFF. The CDR3, as DNA: TGTGCCAGCAGCTTGGTGGGACTAGCGGATGAGCAGTTCTTC.

As to this clone: A read error may produce the germline difference seen at one junction end. This chain uses TRBV12-5 with TRBJ1-2; D is possibly TRBD1 (5 bases). The CDR3 has 15 residues. Per germline, CDR1 LGHNT and CDR2 FRNRAP. CDR3 nucleotide sequence: TGTGCTAGTGGTTTGGTACGGGGAGGGGCCGATGGCCACACCTTC. It translates to CASGLVRGGADGHTF. Drawing the rest from reference TRBV12-5 and TRBJ1-2, the complete variable domain is DARVTQTPRHKVTEMGQEVTMRCQPILGHNTVFWYRQTMMQGLELLAYFRNRAPLDDSGMPKDRFSAEMPDATLATLKIQPSEPRDSAVYFCASGLVRGGADGHTFGSGTRLTVV.

V is TRBV7-6 and J is TRBJ1-5; D ambiguous. V lost 1 base and J lost 3, with 4 bases in between. This CDR3 is 13 amino acids long. The germline V gene encodes CDR1 SGHVS and CDR2 FNYEAQ. This chain's CDR3 is CASSLDTNQPQHF. The CDR3 nucleotides read TGTGCCAGCAGCTTAGATACCAATCAGCCCCAGCATTTT.

J is TRBJ2-7 and V is TRBV11-1, with D perhaps given as TRBD1 or TRBD2 (5 bases each). CDR1 and CDR2 (germline): SGHAT, FQDESV (reference sequence). The CDR3 consists of 12 residues. The germline V and J ends were trimmed by 3 bases and 5 bases, with 8 bases remaining between them. The CDR3 region is CASSFLGDEQYF. CDR3 in DNA: TGTGCCAGCAGCTTTTTGGGGGACGAGCAGTACTTC. The variable domain in full, completed from reference TRBV11-1 and TRBJ2-7, reads EAEVAQSPRYKITEKSQAVAFWCDPISGHATLYWYRQILGQGPELLVQFQDESVVDDSQLPKDRFSAERLKGVDSTLKIQPAELGDSAMYLCASSFLGDEQYFGPGTRLTVT.

The chain is built from TRBV4-1 and TRBJ2-1; D is uncertain. Germline V gene sequence: CDR1 MGHRA, CDR2 YSYEKL. With 0 bases removed from V and 5 bases from J, the gap between germline ends came to 5 bases. The CDR3 has 13 residues. The CDR3 sequence is CASSQDRHNEQFF. The CDR3 bases are TGCGCCAGCAGCCAAGATCGCCACAATGAGCAGTTCTTC.

This chain links TRBV19 with TRBJ2-2; TRBD2 agrees at 15 bases. The CDR3 has 18 amino acids. From germline, CDR1 is LNHDA and CDR2 SQIVND (reference sequence). J gave up 1 base and V 7 bases, and 7 bases lay outside the gene matches. The CDR3 DNA reads TGTGCCAGTAAACCGGGACTAGCGGGGGGTAAGAACACCGGGGAGCTGTTTTTT. This gives the protein CASKPGLAGGKNTGELFF.

V is TRBV6-6 and J is TRBJ1-2; TRBD1 aligns across 7 bases. This CDR3 has 16 amino acids. CDR1 MNHNY and CDR2 SVGAGI come from the germline V gene (reference sequence). Unmatched junction bases numbered 12, after V lost 0 bases and J lost 8 bases. CDR3 residues: CASSYSKGGDRAGYTF. The CDR3 nucleotides read TGTGCCAGCAGTTACTCGAAAGGGGGCGATCGGGCGGGCTACACCTTC.

Notes on this clone: A junction end diverges from the germline sequence, so it may reflect a read error. The V and J genes are TRBV5-8 and TRBJ1-2; D not certain. Germline lookup yields CDR1 SGHTS and CDR2 YDEGEE. The CDR3 is 14 amino acids. CDR3 sequence (DNA): TGTGCCAGCATCTTGTCCGGGGTGAACTATGGCTACACCTTC. Protein: CASILSGVNYGYTF.

V and J are TRBV19 and TRBJ1-5, with TRBD1 matching 8 bases. The germline CDR1 and CDR2 sequences are LNHDA and SQIVND (reference sequence). There are 15 residues in the CDR3. V lost 6 bases, J lost 6 bases, and 10 bases stayed unmatched. The CDR3 sequence: CASRIGQGFSQPQHF. CDR3 nucleotide sequence: TGTGCCAGTAGAATCGGACAGGGTTTTTCTCAGCCCCAGCATTTT. Variable domain in full (rest from reference TRBV19 and TRBJ1-5): DGGITQSPKYLFRKEGQNVTLSCEQNLNHDAMYWYRQDPGQGLRLIYYSQIVNDFQKGDIAEGYSVSREKKESFPLTVTSAQKNPTAFYLCASRIGQGFSQPQHFGDGTRLSIL.